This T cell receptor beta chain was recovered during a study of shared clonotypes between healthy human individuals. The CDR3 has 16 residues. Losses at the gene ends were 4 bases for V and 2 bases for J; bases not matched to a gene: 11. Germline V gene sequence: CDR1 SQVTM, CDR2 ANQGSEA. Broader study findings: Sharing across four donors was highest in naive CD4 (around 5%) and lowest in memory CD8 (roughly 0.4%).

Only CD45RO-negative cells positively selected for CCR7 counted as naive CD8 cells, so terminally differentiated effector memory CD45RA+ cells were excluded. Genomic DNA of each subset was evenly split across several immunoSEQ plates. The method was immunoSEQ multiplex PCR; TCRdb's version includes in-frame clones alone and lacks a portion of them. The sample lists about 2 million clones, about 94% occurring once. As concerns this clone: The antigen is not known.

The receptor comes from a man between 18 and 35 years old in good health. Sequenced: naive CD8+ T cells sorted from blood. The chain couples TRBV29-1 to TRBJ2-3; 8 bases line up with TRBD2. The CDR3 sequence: CSVVFTLAGFTDTQYF. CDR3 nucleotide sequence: TGCAGCGTTGTATTCACCCTAGCGGGTTTCACAGATACGCAGTATTTT.